In its sample, the clone carrying this T cell receptor beta chain was seen a few times. Its specificity is unknown. Germline V gene sequence: CDR1 SGHTA, CDR2 FQGNSA. The CDR3 spans 16 residues. Trimming took off 2 bases at V and 9 bases at J, with 17 bases between the two ends. TCRdb reprocessed the RACE reads with MiXCR, giving one entry per CDR3 protein. The profile shows about 94,000 distinct CDR3 sequences, about 9.3% of them singletons. Time point given: patch test 2, 6 weeks after DPC sensitization. Stated treatment: therapeutic diphenylcyclopropenone sensitization with weekly scalp DPC. The study extracted total RNA from unfractionated whole blood. This specimen comes from a study of human T cells and chemical hapten exposure. Study background: There were weekly diphenylcyclopropenone doses to the scalp for patients throughout the roughly 24-week study. General study results and limits: A positive correlation with patch test score was shown by PT1 expanded TCR counts. Sensitizing with DPC caused no change in TCRs above 1 in 1000 frequency.

The receptor was derived from a woman in her forties with alopecia areata. Some clones in this sample may be carry-over from other donors' samples. This sample comprised whole blood, obtained in connection with sensitization to the hapten diphenylcyclopropenone (DPC). The chain has TRBV7-2 and TRBJ1-6; TRBD1 is a possible D gene (5 bases). The CDR3 coding sequence is TGTGCCAGCAGCTTATCGGCCAGGGTTAGAAGTTCACCCCTCCACTTT. It translates to CASSLSARVRSSPLHF.